This T cell receptor (beta chain) was identified in a study of T-cell memory formation after mild COVID-19. CDR3 length: 12 amino acids. The germline gives CDR1 SGHTA, CDR2 FQGNSA. V gave up 5 bases and J gave up 6 bases, with 7 bases separating them. Study results and limitations: The study found balanced CD4/CD8 in clones contracting day 15 to 85 and a CD4+ lean in later expanders.

Only a few counts were recorded for this clonotype. Its matching antigen is unknown. TCRdb redid the calling of the 5' RACE reads with MiXCR, one entry per CDR3 protein. The data show about 540,000 distinct CDR3 sequences, with roughly 22% seen just once and around 13% held by the top ten. The sequencing sample was made of PBMCs or a T cell subset sorted from them (not recorded which). The origin of this receptor is an adult woman who had mild COVID-19 (a few samples of this study predate the infection). Cell type and time point are not known. The chain carries TRBV7-2 and TRBJ2-2; D not resolved. As DNA, the CDR3 is TGTGCCAGCAGCCTTGACGCCGGGGAGCTGTTTTTT. This gives the protein CASSLDAGELFF.